Presented here are 6 T cell receptor beta chains from one specimen sequenced in a study of memory CD4+ T cells and cytomegalovirus serostatus. Single viable CD3+CD4+CD8-CD45RO+ cells were sorted as the memory CD4+ T cells. Sequencing used immunoSEQ multiplex PCR; TCRdb keeps in-frame clones, though not all of them. This table holds 50,000 or so clones, 74% found once. Sequencing was done on a sample of memory CD4+ T cells from blood. The receptors here all came from an adult in good health and CMV-seropositive.

J is TRBJ2-7 and V is TRBV7-9; 10 bases align to TRBD2. The CDR3 has 16 residues. V lost 0 bases to trimming and J lost 3 bases; unmatched junction nucleotides: 5. Germline values: CDR1 SEHNR, CDR2 FQNEAQ (reference sequence). The CDR3 coding sequence is TGTGCCAGCAGCTTAGCGGCTAGCGGGGGCCGCTACGAGCAGTACTTC. It specifies CASSLAASGGRYEQYF.

This sequence joins TRBV7-2 and TRBJ2-7; either TRBD1 or TRBD2 may fit D (5 bases each). Germline V gene lookup returns CDR1 SGHTA and CDR2 FQGNSA. Trimming took 6 bases from V and 6 from J, leaving 12 bases between them. This CDR3 has 12 amino acids. The CDR3: CASSRPRGEQYF. As DNA, the CDR3 is TGTGCCAGCAGTCGCCCGAGGGGCGAGCAGTACTTC. Full variable domain (remainder filled in from reference TRBV7-2 and TRBJ2-7): GAGVSQSPSNKVTEKGKDVELRCDPISGHTALYWYRQSLGQGLEFLIYFQGNSAPDKSGLPSDRFSAERTGGSVSTLTIQRTQQEDSAVYLCASSRPRGEQYFGPGTRLTVT.

CDR3 bases: TGTGCCAGTAGTCCTACCAGGGAAAGCAATCAGCCCCAGCATTTT. Translated: CASSPTRESNQPQHF. The V call is TRBV19, the J call TRBJ1-5; the D gene is possibly TRBD1 (5 bases). V was clipped by 5 bases and J by 1 base, with 12 bases between them. The length of the CDR3 is 15 residues. Germline assignment: CDR1 LNHDA and CDR2 SQIVND (reference sequence). Together with reference TRBV19 and TRBJ1-5, the CDR3 gives the full variable domain: DGGITQSPKYLFRKEGQNVTLSCEQNLNHDAMYWYRQDPGQGLRLIYYSQIVNDFQKGDIAEGYSVSREKKESFPLTVTSAQKNPTAFYLCASSPTRESNQPQHFGDGTRLSIL.

In its sample, this clone is medium-sized (0.01 to 0.1%). The chain employs TRBV18 and TRBJ1-6, with 7 bases matching TRBD1. The CDR3 totals 14 residues. Losses at the gene ends were 4 bases for V and 8 bases for J; bases not matched to a gene: 5. Germline-derived CDR1 and CDR2 are KGHSH and LQKENI. CDR3 sequence reads: CASSLDRDYSPLHF. In DNA form, the CDR3 reads TGTGCCAGCTCACTCGACAGGGACTATTCACCCCTCCACTTT.

In DNA form, the CDR3 reads TGTGCCACCAGCAGAGTGCGGCGTGAAAAACTGTTTTTT. Protein sequence: CATSRVRREKLFF. The V call is TRBV15, the J call TRBJ1-4; no clear D. The V gene's germline CDR1 is LNHNV and CDR2 YYDKDF (reference sequence). CDR3 length: 13 amino acids. With 1 base removed from V and 7 bases from J, the gap between germline ends came to 7 bases. Looking up the rest from reference TRBV15 and TRBJ1-4 gives the full variable domain: DAMVIQNPRYQVTQFGKPVTLSCSQTLNHNVMYWYQQKSSQAPKLLFHYYDKDFNNEADTPDNFQSRRPNTSFCFLDIRSPGLGDTAMYLCATSRVRREKLFFGSGTQLSVL.

This chain connects TRBV10-3 to TRBJ1-2, with 7 bases aligning to TRBD1. J gave up 0 bases and V 7 bases, and 5 bases lay outside the gene matches. CDR1 is ENHRY and CDR2 is SYGVKD in the germline V gene. This CDR3 contains 14 residues. The DNA for the CDR3 is TGTGCCATCACCGGGGACAGATCTAACTATGGCTACACCTTC. It is translated as CAITGDRSNYGYTF.